This TCR beta chain was identified in a study of cytomegalovirus exposure and HLA in healthy donors (dated by TCRdb to 2017 to 2019). About the full investigation: An earlier analysis of approximately 550 of the donors reported 250 to 300 Gb of sequence data and 117 million unique TCR beta sequences from 150 million to 200 million T cells. The study was designed to test whether signatures of past pathogen exposure could be identified by cataloging public T cell receptors. The genetic ancestry cluster associated with self-reported Caucasian donors included about 84% of the 398 genotyped donors. A later genetic analysis took genome-wide SNP genotypes for about 60% of the roughly 670 donors and used that subset as a discovery cohort. Several DR-DQ haplotypes were handled as single units for association and clustering because linkage in the cohort was strong. To study patterns of TCR occurrence, a later analysis re-analyzed previously published TCR beta repertoires from 666 donors and added high-resolution HLA genotyping. HLA typing included class I and class II loci at four-digit resolution. Rather than using new phenotypic data, the later analysis identified candidate immune exposures from TCR beta sequences and from how often those sequences occurred across donors. The study profiled the T cell repertoires of under 700 subjects by immunosequencing and related them to cytomegalovirus serostatus. An early release covering roughly 580 HLA-typed donors comprised roughly 300 gigabases of sequencing data and some 79 million unique TCR sequences. The number of typed donors differed by locus: about 620-640 for A, B, C, DRB1 and DQB1; approximately 520 for DQA1; 606 for DPA1; and some 430 for DPB1. In addition to the first cohort of 500 to 850 subjects, a separate validation cohort of 130 or so different subjects was used. Every discovery cohort repertoire had been produced on one sequencing platform. Alongside the repertoire data, information on donor age, sex, ethnicity and CMV serostatus was compiled. To decide whether each TCR beta V gene segment behaved as functional or pseudogenic, an earlier analysis of approximately 620 of the donors relied on high-throughput TCR beta sequencing. The study combined high-throughput TCR immunosequencing, statistical association of individual TCRs with disease status, and machine learning to predict cytomegalovirus infection status. Among 300 to 500 genotyped donors of the cohort, an average of approximately 220,000 unique TCR beta nucleotide sequences was sequenced per donor, of which 15% to 20% were non-productive.

Study-wide conclusions, independent of this receptor: A later analysis found that TCR association rates varied across HLA loci, with DRB1 alleles showing the most associated TCRs and HLA-C alleles the fewest. Over 15 rarely observed V segments, including chromosome 9 orphons, were excluded from the earlier analysis of a few hundred of the donors because counts were too low. Most TCR sequences were observed very rarely across donors, whereas some public TCRs were present in many individuals. Linkage disequilibrium might explain the correlated functional status among segregating V segments, but an unknown experimental factor could not be ruled out. Several of the top co-occurrence clusters appeared to be linked to parvovirus B19, influenza, CMV and Epstein-Barr virus, according to a later analysis. A later genetic analysis reported fewer N-insertions in productive TCRs among donors in an Asian-associated ancestry cluster than the 666-donor mean. HLA typing was unavailable for some donors at each locus, so association tests used only the typed subset. When HLA alleles, especially DR and DQ, strongly co-occurred, attributing TCR associations to individual alleles was difficult. According to a later analysis, most CMV-associated TCR beta chains appeared to be HLA-restricted, and the HLA associations seemed to be driven largely by CMV exposure. In an earlier analysis of 587 of the donors, most TCR beta V segments were observed in productive rearrangements about 87% or about 30% of the time, broadly matching IMGT annotations. A later analysis associated some 17,000 TCR beta sequences with specific HLA alleles at a false discovery rate of 0.05. In vitro tests confirmed that a few of the cytomegalovirus-associated TCR beta chains recognize cytomegalovirus antigens. In the study, around 150 TCR beta chains were listed as associated with cytomegalovirus. A further reported finding was that TCR beta sequences accurately predicted the HLA-A and HLA-B alleles for most subjects in the first cohort. A later genetic analysis associated a missense DCLRE1C variant with V-gene and J-gene trimming of TCR beta chains, and an independent cohort replicated the association. The sequencing pipeline was judged likely to have produced a cluster of highly shared sequence variants as a technical artifact. The classifier was reported to diagnose cytomegalovirus status with high specificity and sensitivity in both the original and validation cohorts. A later analysis found that HLA-associated TCR beta chains were more clonally expanded and had lower generation probabilities than equally common non-associated chains. CMV serostatus was the only immune exposure information available for the cohort. Because the 87-base-pair reads could not distinguish some IMGT-functional V segments, including TRBV6-2 and TRBV6-3, those segments were excluded. The authors suggested that the approach could potentially be extended to other disease states and immunological phenotypes. Roughly uniform sequencing depth across donors was assumed in presence/absence analyses, although this assumption may not hold. This cohort had only TCR beta chains sequenced, and the lack of alpha or paired-chain data limited which features could be detected.

In regard to this clone: It has no known antigen specificity. Within one base of it there is no much larger clone, and no base qualities were kept.

Based on the germline V gene, the CDR1 and CDR2 sequences are SGHRS and YFSETQ. Trimming accounts for 2 bases at V and 1 base at J, while the number of junction bases matched to no gene is 5. CDR3 length: 16 amino acids, cysteine to phenylalanine. Left in the record is the CDR3 DNA by itself, 48 bases read in frame from the first base. Library creation used the immunoSEQ multiplex PCR assay. A mixture of 60 forward primers for TCR Vbeta segments and 13 reverse primers for TCR Jbeta segments was used in the multiplex PCR. A multiplex PCR assay on genomic DNA amplified the CDR3 region of rearranged TCR beta genes. The amplified TCR beta libraries were sequenced on the Illumina HiSeq System as 87-base-pair reads. Per the original workflow: A later analysis counted about 82 million unique TCR beta chains across the 550 to 800 repertoires, and 9 million to 14 million of these chains were shared by at least two donors. A nearest-neighbor algorithm error-corrected the raw reads and collapsed the reads into unique sequences, merging closely related sequences to remove PCR and sequencing errors. To assign V, D and J gene segments, CDR3 sequences were aligned to IMGT reference sequences. Each retained sequence needed at least a six-nucleotide match to both a V gene segment and a J gene segment. Rearrangements were called productive when the CDR3 lacked stop codons and stayed in frame with V and J; all others were non-productive. Following IMGT convention, CDR3 was defined as the stretch from the second conserved V-encoded cysteine to the conserved J-encoded phenylalanine. Sequences without an unambiguous match to a single V gene segment were excluded from the earlier analysis of almost 600 of the donors. An earlier analysis of a few hundred of the donors called V segments functional above 56.7% productive rearrangements and segregating when the between-donor standard deviation exceeded 5%. A statistical classification framework was built for diagnosing cytomegalovirus status from the catalog of TCR beta chain sequences. In a later analysis, V and J genes were assigned by comparing TCR nucleotide sequences against IMGT/GENE-DB human TR gene sequences. In a later analysis, CDR3 sequences and most-parsimonious VDJ recombination scenarios were assigned using the TCRdist pipeline. In a later analysis, every TCR beta chain was defined by the combination of its CDR3 amino acid sequence and its V-gene family, and reads without a unique V-gene family were dropped. To address suspected cross-contamination and a sequencing artifact, a later analysis removed 450 to 700 highly shared, low-generation-probability nucleotide sequences. In a later analysis, a clonal expansion index for each public chain was calculated from normalized within-repertoire ranks of inferred template counts. Generation probabilities in a later analysis came from a VDJ recombination model fitted to out-of-frame rearrangements, and those results were checked against IGoR. In a later analysis, TCR-TCR, TCR-HLA and TCR-CMV co-occurrence was scored with hypergeometric tests, and a repertoire-size bias correction was applied to TCR pairs. A later analysis estimated false discovery rates by permuting HLA or CMV assignments 20 times. In a later analysis, co-occurring TCRs were grouped using DBSCAN, and TCRdist sequence similarity was added for clustering within HLA-allele-positive subsets. Repertoires with fewer than 30,000 or more than 120,000 public chains, plus five repertoires with anomalous nucleotide sharing, were excluded from co-occurrence clustering. Sourced from immuneACCESS, this table was stored by TCRdb with only in-frame sequences that have V and J called. A share of the clones is absent; for the studies checked, an unresolved V gene accounts for under half, and the remainder has no known explanation. V, J and clone size were drawn from that table, and D and trimming were deduced from the DNA. The sample table shows some 220,000 clones, and 78% are seen once. Jointly, the top ten make up less than 0.6% of the sample.

In total, roughly 710 healthy bone marrow donors made up the cohort. Cohort members were all nominally healthy when sampled, although unrecorded immune exposures were likely present. The donor was CMV seronegative and was included in the group of several hundred seronegative cohort members. A peripheral blood sample was collected from each donor, and TCR beta sequencing was performed on peripheral blood mononuclear cells. The Qiagen DNeasy Blood Extraction Kit was used to extract genomic DNA from the blood cell samples. The chain couples TRBV5-1 to TRBJ2-5, with TRBD2 identical over 10 junction bases. This sequence originates from a boy aged 10-17 years in good health and CMV-seronegative. Sequencing was carried out using PBMCs. The nucleotides read TGCGCCAGCAGCTTCGGACTAGCGGCACTCCAAGAGACCCAGTACTTC. Translated, it gives CASSFGLAALQETQYF.